This T cell receptor beta chain was obtained from a study of T cells after yellow fever vaccination. Points from the study as a whole: It was a small share of clonotypes that appeared in both CD4 and CD8 compartments. Clones from primary vaccination mostly reappeared after the booster (approximately 96% CD4, approximately 88% CD8).

As regards this clonotype: Its target is not known.

Conversion of TCR transcripts into cDNA relied on 5'RACE template switching, which added a universal primer site and UMIs. TCRdb redid the calling of the 5' RACE reads with MiXCR, one entry per CDR3 protein. This sample yields a few hundred thousand distinct CDR3 sequences, of which roughly 6.8% are seen a single time; roughly a sixth belongs to the top ten. The J segment lost 4 bases and the V segment lost 6 bases, leaving 6 bases of the junction unmatched. The germline CDR1 and CDR2 sequences are LNHDA and SQIVND (reference sequence). CDR3 size: 14 residues. The genes are TRBV19 and TRBJ2-5, with 9 bases identical to TRBD1. The specimen comprised PBMCs, sampled more than 40 days after the first yellow fever vaccination. This sequence was found in a young man who received the YFV17D yellow fever vaccine. The CDR3 coding sequence is TGTGCCAGTAGAGGGACAGGGAGTACAGAGACCCAGTACTTC. Amino acid sequence: CASRGTGSTETQYF. The full variable domain, completed using reference TRBV19 and TRBJ2-5, is DGGITQSPKYLFRKEGQNVTLSCEQNLNHDAMYWYRQDPGQGLRLIYYSQIVNDFQKGDIAEGYSVSREKKESFPLTVTSAQKNPTAFYLCASRGTGSTETQYFGPGTRLLVL.